The next 3 T cell receptor beta chains were all read from a single sample in a study of T-cell memory formation after mild COVID-19. One entry per CDR3 protein, called by TCRdb with MiXCR from the 5' RACE reads. The sample lists hundreds of thousands of distinct CDR3 sequences, 20% to 25% occurring once. The sequenced material came from PBMCs or a T cell subset sorted from them (not recorded which). The receptors were gathered from an adult woman who had mild COVID-19 (a few samples of this study predate the infection). Cell type and time point are not known.

This clonotype came up many times. The chain employs TRBV19 and TRBJ2-7; D tentatively reads TRBD1 or TRBD2 (5 bases each). CDR1 LNHDA and CDR2 SQIVND come from the germline V gene (reference sequence). The CDR3 extends over 15 amino acids. The V end was cut by 9 bases, the J end by 0 bases, with 18 bases between. The CDR3 reads CASSPPGTGSYEQYF. The CDR3 DNA is TGTGCCAGCTCTCCGCCCGGGACCGGCTCCTACGAGCAGTACTTC.

This chain joins TRBV12-3 or TRBV12-4 and TRBJ2-4; D remains ambiguous. V was pared by 4 bases and J by 4 bases, with 2 bases between. The CDR3 runs to 11 residues. In DNA, the CDR3 is TGTGCCAGCAGTTATAAAAACATTCAGTACTTC. This encodes CASSYKNIQYF.

To note about this clonotype: Sequence at one end of the junction differs from germline and may be a read error. The V and J genes are TRBV19 and TRBJ2-7; 7 bases map to TRBD2. From germline, CDR1 is LNHDA and CDR2 SQIVND (reference sequence). This CDR3 spans 14 amino acids. Here the CDR3 DNA reads TGTGCCTGTAGTAGCGAGCTAGCGGTCTACGAGCAGTACTTC. Translation: CACSSELAVYEQYF. Full variable domain (missing parts from reference TRBV19 and TRBJ2-7): DGGITQSPKYLFRKEGQNVTLSCEQNLNHDAMYWYRQDPGQGLRLIYYSQIVNDFQKGDIAEGYSVSREKKESFPLTVTSAQKNPTAFYLCACSSELAVYEQYFGPGTRLTVT.